This TCR beta chain derives from a study of T cell changes during pregnancy in multiple sclerosis. TCRdb's table, derived via immunoSEQ multiplex PCR, lists solely in-frame clones and lacks some. The sample has around 13,000 clones, 88% seen once; the top ten hold approximately 7.7%. The germline V gene has CDR1 LGHNA and CDR2 YSLEER. The CDR3 consists of 13 residues. V was clipped by 0 bases and J by 6 bases; unmatched bases: 1. The specimen comprised CD8+ T cells from peripheral blood mononuclear cells, sampled in the second trimester of pregnancy. The chain combines TRBV4-3 with TRBJ1-2, with 7 bases aligning to TRBD1. The sequence was collected from a female donor in good health, enrolled as a control in a pregnancy study. The CDR3 bases are TGCGCCAGCAGCCAAGATCAGGGGGATGGCTACACCTTC. Translation: CASSQDQGDGYTF.